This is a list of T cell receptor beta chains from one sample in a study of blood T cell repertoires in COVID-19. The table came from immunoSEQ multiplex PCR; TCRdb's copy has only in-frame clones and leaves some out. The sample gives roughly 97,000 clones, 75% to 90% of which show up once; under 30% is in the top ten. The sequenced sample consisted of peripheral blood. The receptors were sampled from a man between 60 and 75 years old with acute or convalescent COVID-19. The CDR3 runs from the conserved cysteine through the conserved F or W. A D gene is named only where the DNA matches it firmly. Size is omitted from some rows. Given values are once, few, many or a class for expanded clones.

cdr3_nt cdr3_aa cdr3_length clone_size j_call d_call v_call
TGTGCCAGCACTAGCTTTCCGAGCACAGATACGCAGTATTTT CASTSFPSTDTQYF 14 once TRBJ2-3 . TRBV6-6
TGTGCCAGCAGTCTTACAGGGAGCGAGCAGTACTTC CASSLTGSEQYF 12 . TRBJ2-7 . TRBV28
TGTGCCAGCAGTTCCGGGACTAGTATCTATGAGCAGTTCTTC CASSSGTSIYEQFF 14 . TRBJ2-1 TRBD2 TRBV28
TGTGCCAGCTCACCACAACAGGTCAACACTGAAGCTTTCTTT CASSPQQVNTEAFF 14 . TRBJ1-1 . TRBV18
TGTGCCAGCAGCCACGCGAGCTCCTACAATGAGCAGTTCTTC CASSHASSYNEQFF 14 once TRBJ2-1 . TRBV14
TGTGCCAGCAGCGTCCGGGACAGGCAGTATTTT CASSVRDRQYF 11 . TRBJ2-3 TRBD1 TRBV7-8
TGTGCCAGCAGCGAACCGGGACTAGCGGGAGCAGAGACCCAGTACTTC CASSEPGLAGAETQYF 16 . TRBJ2-5 TRBD2 TRBV5-4
TGTGCCAGCACTGGGACTAGCGGGAGAAGTTACAATGAGCAGTTCTTC CASTGTSGRSYNEQFF 16 . TRBJ2-1 TRBD2 TRBV3-1/TRBV3-2
TGCAGCGCAATTCGCGGGAGAGGTCAGCCCCAGCATTTT CSAIRGRGQPQHF 13 . TRBJ1-5 . TRBV29-1
TGTGCCAGCAGTTTCGCGGTGGCACGAGAGACCCAGTACTTC CASSFAVARETQYF 14 . TRBJ2-5 . TRBV27
TGTGCCAGCAGCTTCGGGACTAGCGACAATGAGCAGTTCTTC CASSFGTSDNEQFF 14 once TRBJ2-1 TRBD2 TRBV7-9
TGCAGCGTTGAAGAAACGGGACAGCCCCAGCATTTT CSVEETGQPQHF 12 . TRBJ1-5 . TRBV29-1
TGTGCCAGCAGTTCTGGACTAGCTCGGGGGACCCAGTACTTC CASSSGLARGTQYF 14 . TRBJ2-5 TRBD2 TRBV6-2/TRBV6-3
TGTGCCACCAGCAGCGGGATTGGGGTTGACCGACCGAACACTGAAGCTTTCTTT CATSSGIGVDRPNTEAFF 18 . TRBJ1-1 . TRBV15